This is a list of T cell receptor beta chains from one sample in a study of blood T cell repertoires in COVID-19. This table comes from immunoSEQ multiplex PCR, and its TCRdb copy is limited to in-frame clones, with some not included. The sample includes 35,000 to 50,000 clones, about 85% seen only once; the top ten take 4.3%. Sequences were obtained from peripheral blood. All receptors come from a man between 60 and 75 years old with acute or convalescent COVID-19. Both conserved end residues are part of each CDR3. A D gene is named only where the DNA matches it firmly. The size of a clone is reported for some rows only, either as once, few or many, or as a class for expanded clones.

abundance,v_gene,d_gene,j_gene,CDR3nt,CDR3aa
few,TRBV10-3,TRBD1,TRBJ1-2,TGTGCCATTACGGAGGGGGCGCGTGCTAACTATGGCTACACCTTC,CAITEGARANYGYTF
-,TRBV5-6,TRBD1,TRBJ1-2,TGTGCCAGCAGCTTGGTGGACAGGGTCTTCGGCTACACCTTC,CASSLVDRVFGYTF
-,TRBV30,TRBD1,TRBJ1-1,TGTGCCTGGAGTGCCGGGACAGGGAACACTGAAGCTTTCTTT,CAWSAGTGNTEAFF
-,TRBV12-3/TRBV12-4,-,TRBJ2-7,TGTGCCAGCAGTAGCCTGGTACCCTACGAGCAGTACTTC,CASSSLVPYEQYF
-,TRBV18,TRBD2,TRBJ2-5,TGTGCCAGCACGGGACTAGCGGGGACGAACCAGTACTTC,CASTGLAGTNQYF
-,TRBV30,TRBD1,TRBJ1-2,TGTGCCTGGAGTATCAGGGGGGACGGCTACACCTTC,CAWSIRGDGYTF
-,TRBV2,TRBD1,TRBJ1-5,TGTGCCAGCAGTGGACAGGGGGCGCGGGGCAATCAGCCCCAGCATTTT,CASSGQGARGNQPQHF
-,TRBV6-2/TRBV6-3,TRBD1,TRBJ1-5,TGTGCCAGCAGTTACCCGACAGGGGGGAACAATCAGCCCCAGCATTTT,CASSYPTGGNNQPQHF
-,TRBV30,-,TRBJ1-4,TGTGCCTGGAGTGTAGGGGGTCGAACTAATGAAAAACTGTTTTTT,CAWSVGGRTNEKLFF
-,TRBV5-6,TRBD1,TRBJ2-7,TGTGCCAGCAGCCGACAGGGCGAAACCTACGAGCAGTACTTC,CASSRQGETYEQYF
-,TRBV24-1,TRBD1,TRBJ2-1,TGTGCCACGCCAACAGGGGGAGAAAACAATGAGCAGTTCTTC,CATPTGGENNEQFF
-,TRBV29-1,TRBD1,TRBJ1-2,TGCAGCGTTGGACAGGGGGCTGGGTATGGCTACACCTTC,CSVGQGAGYGYTF
-,TRBV6-5,-,TRBJ1-6,TGTGCCAGCAGTTATCGGCAGGGCCGAGGTGATTCACCCCTCCACTTT,CASSYRQGRGDSPLHF
-,TRBV3-1/TRBV3-2,TRBD1,TRBJ2-7,TGTGCCAGCAGCCTCGGGACAGGGGCGCACTACGAGCAGTACTTC,CASSLGTGAHYEQYF
-,TRBV5-4,TRBD2,TRBJ2-3,TGTGCCAGCAGCTTGCTAGCGGGGGGGCACAGAGATACGCAGTATTTT,CASSLLAGGHRDTQYF
-,TRBV25-1,TRBD1,TRBJ1-4,TGTGCCAGCAGTCCCCGCAGGGGGCGCGAAGGTAACGAAAAACTGTTTTTT,CASSPRRGREGNEKLFF
-,TRBV6-5,TRBD1,TRBJ1-5,TGTGCCAGCAGTCCGACAGGGAAACAGCCCCAGCATTTT,CASSPTGKQPQHF
-,TRBV2,-,TRBJ1-3,TGTGCCAGCAGCCTCCAGGGTCCGGGAAACACCATATATTTT,CASSLQGPGNTIYF
-,TRBV10-3,-,TRBJ2-1,TGTGCCATTAGCCCCTCCTTCCGGGACTACAATGAGCAGTTCTTC,CAISPSFRDYNEQFF
-,TRBV27,-,TRBJ1-1,TGTGCCAGCATAATTCCATCAGGGGAAGCTTTCTTT,CASIIPSGEAFF
few,TRBV28,TRBD1,TRBJ1-4,TGTGCCAGCAGTTTCAGACAGGGAAATCTAGGAGAAAAACTGTTTTTT,CASSFRQGNLGEKLFF
-,TRBV11-3,-,TRBJ2-1,TGTGCCAGCAGCTTAGGGACAACGACTTACAATGAGCAGTTCTTC,CASSLGTTTYNEQFF
once,TRBV5-1,-,TRBJ1-1,TGCGCCAGCAGCTCAGGTGGTGGGTTGGTGAACACTGAAGCTTTCTTT,CASSSGGGLVNTEAFF
once,TRBV7-9,TRBD2,TRBJ2-1,TGTGCCAGCAGCTTCGGGGGGTCCTCGAGGGAGCAGTTCTTC,CASSFGGSSREQFF
-,TRBV19,TRBD2,TRBJ2-3,TGTGCCAGTACGGCTAGCGGGGCCCCTTTTGCGCAGTATTTT,CASTASGAPFAQYF
few,TRBV11-2,TRBD1,TRBJ1-1,TGTGCCAGCAGCTGGGGACAGACCAACACTGAAGCTTTCTTT,CASSWGQTNTEAFF
few,TRBV12-3/TRBV12-4,-,TRBJ1-5,TGTGCCAGCAGTGGGTTCGGGCAGCCCCAGCATTTT,CASSGFGQPQHF
-,TRBV14,-,TRBJ2-3,TGTGCCAGCAGCCAACAAGGGGGGGCCGTGAGAGATACGCAGTATTTT,CASSQQGGAVRDTQYF
-,TRBV7-9,-,TRBJ1-1,TGTGCCAGCAGCCGGGGGGTATCGGTCACTGAAGCTTTCTTT,CASSRGVSVTEAFF
-,TRBV7-6,-,TRBJ1-5,TGTGCCAGCAGCTCTCGGGACACCCGATATCAGCCCCAGCATTTT,CASSSRDTRYQPQHF
-,TRBV24-1,TRBD1,TRBJ1-2,TGTGCCACCAGTGAGTCGTATGGGACAGGGGAAGGCTACACCTTC,CATSESYGTGEGYTF
-,TRBV6-6,-,TRBJ1-6,TGTGCCAGCAATGAACAGGGAAATTCACCCCTCCACTTT,CASNEQGNSPLHF
-,TRBV19,TRBD1,TRBJ1-4,TGTGCCACCAAGGACAGGGCCCCCTCTAATGAAAAACTGTTTTTT,CATKDRAPSNEKLFF
-,TRBV4-3,TRBD2,TRBJ2-1,TGCGCCAGCAGCCAAGGGGCGGGACTAGCGGGGGCTATGCAGTTCTTC,CASSQGAGLAGAMQFF
-,TRBV5-8,-,TRBJ2-7,TGTGCCAGCAGCTTGAGGCAGGGTAACTACGAGCAGTACTTC,CASSLRQGNYEQYF
-,TRBV6-4,-,TRBJ2-1,TGTGCCAGCAGTGGCCAGGGTGAGAGTGAGCAGTTCTTC,CASSGQGESEQFF
once,TRBV7-2,TRBD1,TRBJ1-2,TGTGCCAGCAGCCCTTCCCAGGGGGCAGCCTATGGCTACACCTTC,CASSPSQGAAYGYTF
-,TRBV18,TRBD1,TRBJ1-6,TGTGCCAGCTCTCCCGGGACAGGGGAACGACCCCTCCACTTT,CASSPGTGERPLHF
-,TRBV5-6,-,TRBJ1-4,TGTGCCAGCAGCTTTTGGCTGTCAACTAATGAAAAACTGTTTTTT,CASSFWLSTNEKLFF
once,TRBV19,TRBD1,TRBJ1-1,TGTGCCAGTAGGGCATGGGGACAGGGGGCGGACACTGAAGCTTTCTTT,CASRAWGQGADTEAFF
-,TRBV5-1,-,TRBJ2-1,TGCGCCAGCAGCTTCTCCGCAGGGGAGTATGAGCAGTTCTTC,CASSFSAGEYEQFF
-,TRBV19,TRBD2,TRBJ2-3,TGTGCCAGTAGGGCTAGCGGGGGGGCCGGAGATACGCAGTATTTT,CASRASGGAGDTQYF
-,TRBV7-6,TRBD1,TRBJ2-1,TGTGCCAGCAGCTTATCTCTGAAGGAAGAGGACAGGGGGAGAGGGTCCTACAATGAGCAGTTCTTC,CASSLSLKEEDRGRGSYNEQFF
-,TRBV3-1/TRBV3-2,-,TRBJ1-2,TGTGCCAGCAGCCCAACCGACAGGACCCTTTATGGCTACACCTTC,CASSPTDRTLYGYTF
-,TRBV6-5,TRBD1,TRBJ1-1,TGTGCCAGCAGTTACCTTCGGGGGACAGGAGAACTCTCGGCTTTCTTT,CASSYLRGTGELSAFF
-,TRBV4-1,-,TRBJ1-2,TGCGCCAGCAGCCAAGCCCCAGGAGGAAACTATGGCTACACCTTC,CASSQAPGGNYGYTF
-,TRBV19,-,TRBJ1-4,TGTGCCAGTAGCCCGGACAGCCTTAATGAAAAACTGTTTTTT,CASSPDSLNEKLFF
-,TRBV7-8,-,TRBJ1-6,TGTGCCAGCAGCTTAGCGGGGAGGGGGGAATCACCCCTCCACTTT,CASSLAGRGESPLHF
few,TRBV9,-,TRBJ2-7,TGTGCCAGCACAAAGGGACTTAGCTCCTACGAGCAGTACTTC,CASTKGLSSYEQYF
once,TRBV29-1,TRBD2,TRBJ2-1,TGCAGCGTTGAGGGACTAGGCTACAATGAGCAGTTCTTC,CSVEGLGYNEQFF
-,TRBV5-1,-,TRBJ2-2,TGCGCCAGCAGCCCCGGTATAGGCAGGATGAACACCGGGGAGCTGTTTTTT,CASSPGIGRMNTGELFF